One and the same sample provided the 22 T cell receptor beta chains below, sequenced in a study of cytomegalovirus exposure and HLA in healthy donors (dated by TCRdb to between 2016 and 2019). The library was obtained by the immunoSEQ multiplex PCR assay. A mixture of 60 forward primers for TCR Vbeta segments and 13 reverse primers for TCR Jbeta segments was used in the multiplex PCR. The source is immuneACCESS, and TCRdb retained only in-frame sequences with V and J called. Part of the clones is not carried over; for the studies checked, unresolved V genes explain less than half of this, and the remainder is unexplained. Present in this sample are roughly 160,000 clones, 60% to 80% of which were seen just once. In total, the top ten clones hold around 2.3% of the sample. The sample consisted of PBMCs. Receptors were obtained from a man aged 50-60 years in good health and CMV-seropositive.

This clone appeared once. CDR3 protein: CASSIRTQNSPLHF. Here the CDR3 DNA reads TGTGCCAGTAGTATACGGACACAGAATTCACCCCTCCACTTT. The chain recombines TRBV19 with TRBJ1-6; D might be TRBD1 (5 bases). The ends were cut back, 2 bases at V and 7 bases at J, with 9 bases in the middle. The CDR3 is 14 residues long. Germline lookup yields CDR1 LNHDA and CDR2 SQIVND (reference sequence).

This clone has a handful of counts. In nucleotides, the CDR3 is TGTGCCAGCAGTTTATTTTTTCGAGGTACCGGGGAGCTGTTTTTT. Protein product: CASSLFFRGTGELFF. This rearrangement joins TRBV27 to TRBJ2-2; D not resolved. Germline CDR1 and CDR2: MNHEY and SMNVEV (reference sequence). The CDR3 runs 15 residues. V was shortened by 1 base and J by 5 bases, with 11 bases between the two germline ends.

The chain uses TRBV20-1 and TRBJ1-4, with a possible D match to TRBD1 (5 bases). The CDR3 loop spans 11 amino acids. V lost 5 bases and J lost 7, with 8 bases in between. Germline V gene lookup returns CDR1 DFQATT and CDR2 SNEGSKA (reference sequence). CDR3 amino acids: CSARTLEKLFF. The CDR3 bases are TGCAGTGCTCGGACACTTGAAAAACTGTTTTTT.

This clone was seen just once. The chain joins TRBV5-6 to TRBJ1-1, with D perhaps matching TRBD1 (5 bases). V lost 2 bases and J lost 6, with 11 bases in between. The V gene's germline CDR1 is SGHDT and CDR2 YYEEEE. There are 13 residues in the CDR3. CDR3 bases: TGTGCCAGCAGCTTCACTGGGGCTGCTGAAGCTTTCTTT. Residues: CASSFTGAAEAFF.

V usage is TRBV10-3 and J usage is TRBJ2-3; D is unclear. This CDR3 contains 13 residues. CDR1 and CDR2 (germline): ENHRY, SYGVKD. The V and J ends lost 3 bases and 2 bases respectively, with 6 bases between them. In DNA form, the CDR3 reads TGTGCCATCAGTGACGGGTTCACAGATACGCAGTATTTT. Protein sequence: CAISDGFTDTQYF.

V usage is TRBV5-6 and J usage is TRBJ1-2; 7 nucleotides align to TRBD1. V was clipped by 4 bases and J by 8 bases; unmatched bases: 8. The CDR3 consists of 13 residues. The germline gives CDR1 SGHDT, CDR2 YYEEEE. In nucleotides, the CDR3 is TGTGCCAGCAGCGTGGACAGGTCTGGCGGCTACACCTTC. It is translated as CASSVDRSGGYTF.

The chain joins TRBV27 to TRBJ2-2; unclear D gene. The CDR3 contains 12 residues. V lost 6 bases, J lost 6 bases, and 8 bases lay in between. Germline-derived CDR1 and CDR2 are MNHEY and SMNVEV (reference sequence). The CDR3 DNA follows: TGTGCCAGCAGCATAAGCTCCGGGGAGCTGTTTTTT. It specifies CASSISSGELFF.

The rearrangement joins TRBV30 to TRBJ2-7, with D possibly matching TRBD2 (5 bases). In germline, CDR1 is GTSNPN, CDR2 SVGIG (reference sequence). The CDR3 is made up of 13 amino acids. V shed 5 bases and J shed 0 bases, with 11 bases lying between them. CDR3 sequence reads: CAWGSRSSYEQYF. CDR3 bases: TGTGCCTGGGGGAGTAGGAGCTCCTACGAGCAGTACTTC.

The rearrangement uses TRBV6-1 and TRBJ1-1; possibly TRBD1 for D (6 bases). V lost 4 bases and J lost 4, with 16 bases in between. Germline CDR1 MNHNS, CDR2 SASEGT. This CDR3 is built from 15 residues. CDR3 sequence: CASSGTPQGITEAFF. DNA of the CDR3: TGTGCCAGCAGTGGGACCCCACAGGGAATCACTGAAGCTTTCTTT.

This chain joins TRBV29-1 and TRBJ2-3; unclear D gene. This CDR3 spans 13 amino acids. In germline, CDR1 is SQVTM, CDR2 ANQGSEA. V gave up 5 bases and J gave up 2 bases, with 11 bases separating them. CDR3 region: CSVLYSYTDTQYF. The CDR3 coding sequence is TGCAGCGTTTTGTACTCTTACACAGATACGCAGTATTTT.

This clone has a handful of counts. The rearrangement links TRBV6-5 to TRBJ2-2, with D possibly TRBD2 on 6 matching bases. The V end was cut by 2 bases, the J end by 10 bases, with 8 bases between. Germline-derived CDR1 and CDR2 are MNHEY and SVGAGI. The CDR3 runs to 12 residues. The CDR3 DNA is TGTGCCAGCAGTTACGGGAGGATGGAGCTGTTTTTT. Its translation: CASSYGRMELFF.

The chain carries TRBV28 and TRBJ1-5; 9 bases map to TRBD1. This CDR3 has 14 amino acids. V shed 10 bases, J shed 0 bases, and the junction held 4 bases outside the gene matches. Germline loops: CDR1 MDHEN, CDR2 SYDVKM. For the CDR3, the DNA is TGTGCCATCGGACAGGGGTATAGCAATCAGCCCCAGCATTTT. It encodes CAIGQGYSNQPQHF.

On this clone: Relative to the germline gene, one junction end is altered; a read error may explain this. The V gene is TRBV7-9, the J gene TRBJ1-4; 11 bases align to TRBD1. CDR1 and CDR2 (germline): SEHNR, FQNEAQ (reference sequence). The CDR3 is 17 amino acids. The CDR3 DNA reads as TGTGCCGGCAGCGTAGGGGACAGGGGGTTATTCAATGAAAAACTGTTTTTT. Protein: CAGSVGDRGLFNEKLFF.

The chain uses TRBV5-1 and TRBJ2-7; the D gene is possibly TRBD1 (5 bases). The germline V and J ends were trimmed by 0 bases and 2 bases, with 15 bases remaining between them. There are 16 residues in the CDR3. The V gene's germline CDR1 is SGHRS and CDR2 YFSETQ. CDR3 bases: TGCGCCAGCAGCTTGGGAGGCGACAGACCTACCTACGAGCAGTACTTC. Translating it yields CASSLGGDRPTYEQYF.

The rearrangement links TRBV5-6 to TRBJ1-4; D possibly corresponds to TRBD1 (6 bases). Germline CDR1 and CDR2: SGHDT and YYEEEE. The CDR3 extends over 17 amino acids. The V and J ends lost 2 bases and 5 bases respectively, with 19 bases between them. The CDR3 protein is CASSFGTTGTKNEKLFF. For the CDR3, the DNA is TGTGCCAGCAGCTTTGGAACTACCGGGACAAAAAATGAAAAACTGTTTTTT.

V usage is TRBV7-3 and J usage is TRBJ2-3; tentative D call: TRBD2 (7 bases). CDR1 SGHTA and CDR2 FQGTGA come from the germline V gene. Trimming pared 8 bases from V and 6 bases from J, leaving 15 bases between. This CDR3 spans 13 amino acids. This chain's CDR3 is CASGGAAGDTQYF. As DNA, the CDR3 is TGTGCCAGCGGGGGGGCCGCGGGTGATACGCAGTATTTT.

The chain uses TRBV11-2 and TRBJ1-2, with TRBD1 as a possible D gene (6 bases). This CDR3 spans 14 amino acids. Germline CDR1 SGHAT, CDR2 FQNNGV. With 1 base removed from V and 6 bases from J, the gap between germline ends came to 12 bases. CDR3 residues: CASSLGQAVDGYTF. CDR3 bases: TGTGCCAGCAGCTTAGGACAGGCGGTTGATGGCTACACCTTC.

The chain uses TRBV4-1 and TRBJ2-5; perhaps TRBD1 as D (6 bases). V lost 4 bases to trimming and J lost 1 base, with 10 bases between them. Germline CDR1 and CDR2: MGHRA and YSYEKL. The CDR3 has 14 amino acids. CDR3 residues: CASSLQGPQETQYF. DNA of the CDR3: TGCGCCAGCAGCCTACAGGGACCCCAAGAGACCCAGTACTTC.

CDR3 amino acids: CASSFDRLGNTEAFF. The CDR3 DNA is TGTGCCAGCAGCTTCGACAGGTTGGGGAACACTGAAGCTTTCTTT. J is TRBJ1-1 and V is TRBV5-5, with TRBD1 as a possible D gene (6 bases). The CDR3 contains 15 residues. V gave up 2 bases and J gave up 1 base, with 12 bases separating them. Per germline, CDR1 SGHKS and CDR2 YYEKEE (reference sequence).

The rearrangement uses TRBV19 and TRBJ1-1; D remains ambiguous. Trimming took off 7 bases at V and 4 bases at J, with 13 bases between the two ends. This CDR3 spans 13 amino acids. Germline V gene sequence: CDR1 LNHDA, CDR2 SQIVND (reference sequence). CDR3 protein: CASTENRGTEAFF. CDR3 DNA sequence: TGTGCCAGTACAGAAAATCGGGGCACTGAAGCTTTCTTT.

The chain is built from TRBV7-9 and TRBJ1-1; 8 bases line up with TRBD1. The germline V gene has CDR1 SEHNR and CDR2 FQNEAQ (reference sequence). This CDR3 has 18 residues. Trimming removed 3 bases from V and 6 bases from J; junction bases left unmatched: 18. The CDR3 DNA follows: TGTGCCAGCAGCTTCCACAGGGGGGAACCCGTTGGCTCTTCTGAAGCTTTCTTT. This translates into CASSFHRGEPVGSSEAFF.

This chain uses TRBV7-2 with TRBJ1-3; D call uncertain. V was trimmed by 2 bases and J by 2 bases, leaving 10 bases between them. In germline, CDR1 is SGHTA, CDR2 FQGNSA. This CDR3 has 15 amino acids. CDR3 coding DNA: TGTGCCAGCAGCTTATCTCGGGGAGCTGGAAACACCATATATTTT. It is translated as CASSLSRGAGNTIYF.